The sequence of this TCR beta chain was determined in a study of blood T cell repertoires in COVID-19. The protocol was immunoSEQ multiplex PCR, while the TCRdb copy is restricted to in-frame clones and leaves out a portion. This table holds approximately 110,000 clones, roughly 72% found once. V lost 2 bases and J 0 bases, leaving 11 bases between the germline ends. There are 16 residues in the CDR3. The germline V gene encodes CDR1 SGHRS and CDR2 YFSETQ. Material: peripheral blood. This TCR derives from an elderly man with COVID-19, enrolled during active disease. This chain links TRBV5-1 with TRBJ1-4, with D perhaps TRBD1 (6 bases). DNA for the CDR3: TGCGCCAGCAGCTTTTCGGGACATCCAACTAATGAAAAACTGTTTTTT. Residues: CASSFSGHPTNEKLFF.